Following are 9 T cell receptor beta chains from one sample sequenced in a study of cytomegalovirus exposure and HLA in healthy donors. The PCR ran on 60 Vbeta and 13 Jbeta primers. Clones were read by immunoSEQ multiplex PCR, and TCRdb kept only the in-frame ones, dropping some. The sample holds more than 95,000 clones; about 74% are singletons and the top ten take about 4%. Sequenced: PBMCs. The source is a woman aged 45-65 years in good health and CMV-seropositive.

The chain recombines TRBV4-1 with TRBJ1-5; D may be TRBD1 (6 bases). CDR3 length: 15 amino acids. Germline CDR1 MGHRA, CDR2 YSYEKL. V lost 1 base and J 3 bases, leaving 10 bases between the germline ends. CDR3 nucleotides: TGCGCCAGCAGCCAAGTAGACAGGACCAATCAGCCCCAGCATTTT. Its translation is CASSQVDRTNQPQHF.

The CDR3 protein is CASSLAVAGSSYEQYF. CDR3 sequence (DNA): TGTGCCAGCAGCTTAGCTGTAGCGGGGTCCTCCTACGAGCAGTACTTC. This chain uses TRBV7-6 with TRBJ2-7; 8 bases agree with TRBD2. Germline values: CDR1 SGHVS, CDR2 FNYEAQ. The CDR3 consists of 16 residues. Trimming at V came to 0 bases and at J to 0 bases, leaving 4 bases not matched to a gene.

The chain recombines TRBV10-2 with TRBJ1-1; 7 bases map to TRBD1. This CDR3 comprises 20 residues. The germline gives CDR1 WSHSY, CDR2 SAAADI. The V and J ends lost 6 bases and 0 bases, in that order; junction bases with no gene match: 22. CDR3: CASSQQGPYLPQHMNTEAFF. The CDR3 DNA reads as TGCGCCAGCAGCCAACAGGGGCCGTACCTACCGCAACACATGAACACTGAAGCTTTCTTT.

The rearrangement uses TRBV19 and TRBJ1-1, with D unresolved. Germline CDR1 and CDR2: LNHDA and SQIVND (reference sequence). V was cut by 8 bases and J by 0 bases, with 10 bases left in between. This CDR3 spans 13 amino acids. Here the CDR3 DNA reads TGTGCCAGTCGGTATAACGTGAACACTGAAGCTTTCTTT. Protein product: CASRYNVNTEAFF.

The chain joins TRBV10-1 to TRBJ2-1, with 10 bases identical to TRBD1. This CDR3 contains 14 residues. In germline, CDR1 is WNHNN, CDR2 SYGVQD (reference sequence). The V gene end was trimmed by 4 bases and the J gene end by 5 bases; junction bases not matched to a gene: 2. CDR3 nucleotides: TGCGCCAGCAGTGTGGGACAGGGGAACAATGAGCAGTTCTTC. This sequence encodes CASSVGQGNNEQFF.

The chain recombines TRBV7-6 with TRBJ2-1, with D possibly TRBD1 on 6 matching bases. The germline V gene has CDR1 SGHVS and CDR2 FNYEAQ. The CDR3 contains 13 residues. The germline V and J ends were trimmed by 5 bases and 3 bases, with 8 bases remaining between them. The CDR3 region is CASSRGGYNEQFF. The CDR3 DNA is TGTGCCAGCAGCCGAGGGGGCTACAATGAGCAGTTCTTC.

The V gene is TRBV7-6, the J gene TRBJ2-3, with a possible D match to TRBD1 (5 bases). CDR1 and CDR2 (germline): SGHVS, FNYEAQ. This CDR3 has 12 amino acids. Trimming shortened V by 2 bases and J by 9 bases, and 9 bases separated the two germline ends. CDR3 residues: CASSLQGQTQYF. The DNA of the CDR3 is TGTGCCAGCAGCTTACAGGGTCAAACGCAGTATTTT.

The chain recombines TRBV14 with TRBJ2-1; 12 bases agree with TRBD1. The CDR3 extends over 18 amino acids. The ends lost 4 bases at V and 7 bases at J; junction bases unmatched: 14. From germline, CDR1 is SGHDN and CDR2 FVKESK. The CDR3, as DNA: TGTGCCAGCAGCCGGTTACACGGCCGGGACAGGGGGCTAAATGAGCAGTTCTTC. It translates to CASSRLHGRDRGLNEQFF.

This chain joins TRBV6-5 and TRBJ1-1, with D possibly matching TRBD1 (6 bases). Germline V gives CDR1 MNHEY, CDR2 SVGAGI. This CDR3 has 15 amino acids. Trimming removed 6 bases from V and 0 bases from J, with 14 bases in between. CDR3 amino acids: CASSRGTKMNTEAFF. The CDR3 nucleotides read TGTGCCAGCAGCCGAGGGACAAAAATGAACACTGAAGCTTTCTTT.